The T cell receptor beta chain described here comes from a study of T cells and Merkel cell carcinoma outcomes. Whole-study results and caveats: Reportedly, T-cell repertoire with density predicts Merkel cell carcinoma outcomes.

In regard to this clone: Its specificity is not known.

The germline V and J ends were trimmed by 4 bases and 3 bases, with 16 bases remaining between them. The CDR3 consists of 15 residues. The V gene's germline CDR1 is SGHRS and CDR2 YFSETQ. Assay: immunoSEQ multiplex PCR; the TCRdb copy retains only in-frame clones and omits some. Here the sample spans roughly 2,100 clones, 92% being singletons. The genes are TRBV5-1 and TRBJ1-1, with a tentative D call TRBD1 (6 bases). The sequenced sample consisted of tumor tissue from Merkel cell carcinoma. The sequence was collected from a human donor with Merkel cell carcinoma. CDR3 nucleotides: TGCGCCAGCAGCATCAACAGGGTGGCGGACACTGAAGCTTTCTTT. Its translation is CASSINRVADTEAFF.